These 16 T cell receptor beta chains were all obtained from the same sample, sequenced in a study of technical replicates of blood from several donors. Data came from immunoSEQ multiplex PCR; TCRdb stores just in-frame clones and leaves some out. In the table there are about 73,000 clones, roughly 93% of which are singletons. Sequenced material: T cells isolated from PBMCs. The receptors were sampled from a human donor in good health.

CDR3 nucleotide sequence: TGCGCCAGCAGCCCCGGGGGGGAGAGTGAGCAGTTCTTC. Protein: CASSPGGESEQFF. The V and J genes are TRBV4-1 and TRBJ2-1, with 8 bases fitting TRBD2. Germline V gives CDR1 MGHRA, CDR2 YSYEKL. The CDR3 is 13 residues long. Germline trimming cut 4 bases from V and 9 bases from J; bases unmatched to any gene: 5.

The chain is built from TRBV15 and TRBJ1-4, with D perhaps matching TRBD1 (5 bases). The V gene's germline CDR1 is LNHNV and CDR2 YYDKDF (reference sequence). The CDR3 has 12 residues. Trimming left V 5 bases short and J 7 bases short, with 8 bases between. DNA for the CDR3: TGTGCCACCAGCTTGGGGGGTGAAAAACTGTTTTTT. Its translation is CATSLGGEKLFF.

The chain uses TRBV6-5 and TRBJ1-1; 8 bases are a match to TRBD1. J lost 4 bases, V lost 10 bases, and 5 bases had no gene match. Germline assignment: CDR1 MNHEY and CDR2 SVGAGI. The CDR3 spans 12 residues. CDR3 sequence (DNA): TGTGCCACCGGTACAGGGGGCACTGAAGCTTTCTTT. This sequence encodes CATGTGGTEAFF.

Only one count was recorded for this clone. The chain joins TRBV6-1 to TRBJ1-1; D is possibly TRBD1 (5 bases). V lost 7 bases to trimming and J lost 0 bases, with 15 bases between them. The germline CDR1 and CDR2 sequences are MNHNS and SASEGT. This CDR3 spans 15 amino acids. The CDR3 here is CASNTGGIMNTEAFF. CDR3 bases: TGTGCCAGCAATACGGGGGGGATTATGAACACTGAAGCTTTCTTT.

The CDR3 region is CASGLAGSYNEQFF. DNA for the CDR3: TGTGCTAGTGGTTTGGCGGGTTCCTACAATGAGCAGTTCTTC. This rearrangement joins TRBV12-5 to TRBJ2-1; D gene ambiguous. Trimming left V 1 base short and J 1 base short, with 5 bases between. The CDR3 length is 14 residues. CDR1 is LGHNT and CDR2 is FRNRAP in the germline V gene. Combining the CDR3 with reference TRBV12-5 and TRBJ2-1 gives the whole variable domain DARVTQTPRHKVTEMGQEVTMRCQPILGHNTVFWYRQTMMQGLELLAYFRNRAPLDDSGMPKDRFSAEMPDATLATLKIQPSEPRDSAVYFCASGLAGSYNEQFFGPGTRLTVL.

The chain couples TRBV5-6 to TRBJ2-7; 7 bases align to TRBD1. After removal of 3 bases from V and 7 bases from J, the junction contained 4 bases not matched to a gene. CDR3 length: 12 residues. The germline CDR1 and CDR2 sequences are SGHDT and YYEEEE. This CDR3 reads CASSWDRREQYF. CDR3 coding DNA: TGTGCCAGCAGCTGGGACAGAAGGGAGCAGTACTTC.

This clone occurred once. Here the CDR3 DNA reads TGTGCTAGTGGTTTGGTACCAGGACAGGGATATGATAGCAATCAGCCCCAGCATTTT. Its protein is CASGLVPGQGYDSNQPQHF. V and J are TRBV12-5 and TRBJ1-5; 8 bases map to TRBD1. In germline, CDR1 is LGHNT, CDR2 FRNRAP. Trimming at V came to 0 bases and at J to 0 bases, leaving 10 bases not matched to a gene. This CDR3 has 19 amino acids.

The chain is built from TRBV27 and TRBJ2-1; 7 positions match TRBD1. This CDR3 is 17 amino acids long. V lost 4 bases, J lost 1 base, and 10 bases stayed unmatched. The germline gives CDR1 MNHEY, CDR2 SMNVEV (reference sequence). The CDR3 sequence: CASSSTTGFSSYNEQFF. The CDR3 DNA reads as TGTGCCAGCAGTTCGACGACAGGGTTCAGTTCCTACAATGAGCAGTTCTTC.

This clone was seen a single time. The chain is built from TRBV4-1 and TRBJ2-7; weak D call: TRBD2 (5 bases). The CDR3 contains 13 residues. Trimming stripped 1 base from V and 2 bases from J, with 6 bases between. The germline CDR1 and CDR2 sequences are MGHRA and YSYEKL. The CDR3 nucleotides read TGCGCCAGCAGCCAAGTTAGCGCCTACGAGCAGTACTTC. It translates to CASSQVSAYEQYF.

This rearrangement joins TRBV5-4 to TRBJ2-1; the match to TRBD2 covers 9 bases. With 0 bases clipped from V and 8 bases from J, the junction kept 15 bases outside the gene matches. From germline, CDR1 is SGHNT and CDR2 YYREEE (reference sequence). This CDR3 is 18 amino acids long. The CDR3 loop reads CASSLAAVVAGGADEQFF. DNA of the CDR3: TGTGCCAGCAGCTTGGCCGCGGTGGTGGCGGGGGGGGCCGATGAGCAGTTCTTC.

The DNA of the CDR3 is TGTGCCAGCAGTGCCGGGACAACGAACACTGAAGCTTTCTTT. Its translation is CASSAGTTNTEAFF. The V call is TRBV25-1, the J call TRBJ1-1; perhaps TRBD1 as D (6 bases). Trimming shortened V by 4 bases and J by 1 base, and 10 bases separated the two germline ends. Germline values: CDR1 MGHDK, CDR2 SYGVNS. The CDR3 covers 14 residues.

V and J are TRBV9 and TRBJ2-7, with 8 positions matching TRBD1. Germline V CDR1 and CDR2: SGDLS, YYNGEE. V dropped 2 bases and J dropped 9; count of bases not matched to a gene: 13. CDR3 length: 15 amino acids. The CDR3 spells CASSVGTGTNFGQYF. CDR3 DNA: TGTGCCAGCAGCGTGGGGACAGGAACCAATTTTGGGCAGTACTTC.

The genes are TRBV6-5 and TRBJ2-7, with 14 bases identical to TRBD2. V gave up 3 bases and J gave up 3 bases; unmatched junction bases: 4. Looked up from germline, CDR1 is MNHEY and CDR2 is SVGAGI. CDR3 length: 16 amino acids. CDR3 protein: CASSYIGLAGGYEQYF. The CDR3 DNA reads TGTGCCAGCAGTTATATAGGACTAGCGGGGGGCTACGAGCAGTACTTC.

CDR3 coding DNA: TGTGCCAGCAGCTCCCGGGACAGAAATGAAAAACTGTTTTTT. This codes for CASSSRDRNEKLFF. The gene calls are TRBV7-2 and TRBJ1-4; TRBD1 aligns across 7 bases. The CDR3 has 14 residues. V shed 4 bases and J 5 bases; nucleotides not matched to a gene: 4. The germline V gene has CDR1 SGHTA and CDR2 FQGNSA.

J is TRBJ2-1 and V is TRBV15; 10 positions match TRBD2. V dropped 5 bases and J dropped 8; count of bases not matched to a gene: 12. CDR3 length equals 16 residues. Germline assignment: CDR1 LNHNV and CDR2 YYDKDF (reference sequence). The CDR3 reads CATSGISGGTRDEQFF. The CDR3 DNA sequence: TGTGCCACCAGCGGAATTAGCGGGGGGACCCGGGATGAGCAGTTCTTC.

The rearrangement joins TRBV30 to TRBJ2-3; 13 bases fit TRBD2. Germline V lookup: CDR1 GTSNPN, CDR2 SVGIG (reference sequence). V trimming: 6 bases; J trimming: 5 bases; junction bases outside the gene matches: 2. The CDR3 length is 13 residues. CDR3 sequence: CACRTSGGDTQYF. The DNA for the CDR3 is TGTGCCTGCCGGACTAGCGGGGGAGATACGCAGTATTTT.